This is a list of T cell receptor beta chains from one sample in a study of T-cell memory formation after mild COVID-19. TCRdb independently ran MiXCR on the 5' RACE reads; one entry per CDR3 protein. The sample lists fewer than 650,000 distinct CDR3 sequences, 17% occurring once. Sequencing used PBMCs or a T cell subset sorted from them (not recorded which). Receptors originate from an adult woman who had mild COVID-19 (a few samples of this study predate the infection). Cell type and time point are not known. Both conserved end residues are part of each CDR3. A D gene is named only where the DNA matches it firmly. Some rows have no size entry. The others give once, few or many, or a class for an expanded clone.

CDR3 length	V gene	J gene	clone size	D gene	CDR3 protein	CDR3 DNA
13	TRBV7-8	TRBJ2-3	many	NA	CASSPRVTDTQYF	TGTGCCAGCAGCCCCCGGGTCACAGATACGCAGTATTTT
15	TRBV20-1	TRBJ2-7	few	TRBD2	CSARASSGRAYEQYF	TGCAGTGCTAGAGCATCTAGCGGGAGGGCCTACGAGCAGTACTTC
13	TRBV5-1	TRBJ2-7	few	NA	CASSFGMDYEQYF	TGCGCCAGCAGCTTTGGGATGGACTACGAGCAGTACTTC
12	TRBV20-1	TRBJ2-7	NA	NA	CSARDLTAAQYF	TGCAGTGCTAGAGATTTAACAGCGGCGCAGTACTTC
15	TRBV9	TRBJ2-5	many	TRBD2	CASSVVPGGQETQYF	TGTGCCAGCAGCGTAGTTCCGGGAGGGCAAGAGACCCAGTACTTC
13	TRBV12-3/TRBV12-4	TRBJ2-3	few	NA	CASSSPGGGQQYF	TGTGCCAGCAGTTCACCTGGAGGCGGTCAGCAGTATTTT
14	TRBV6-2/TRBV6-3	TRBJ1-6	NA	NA	CASRWREAGSPLHF	TGTGCCAGCAGGTGGAGGGAAGCCGGTTCACCCCTCCACTTT
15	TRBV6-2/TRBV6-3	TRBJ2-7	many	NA	CASSYFQSSTYEQYF	TGTGCCAGCAGTTACTTTCAGTCATCTACCTACGAGCAGTACTTC
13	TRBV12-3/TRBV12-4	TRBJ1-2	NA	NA	CASSTGTTGGYTF	TGTGCCAGCAGCACCGGGACGACCGGGGGCTACACCTTC
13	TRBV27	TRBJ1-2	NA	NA	CASSFKGAFGYTF	TGTGCCAGCAGTTTTAAGGGCGCGTTCGGCTACACCTTC
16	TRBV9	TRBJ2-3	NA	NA	CASSVADHSPTDTQYF	TGTGCCAGCAGCGTAGCCGACCACTCCCCCACAGATACGCAGTATTTT
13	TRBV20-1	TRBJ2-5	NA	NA	CSARIQGAETQYF	TGCAGTGCTAGAATCCAGGGAGCGGAGACCCAGTACTTC
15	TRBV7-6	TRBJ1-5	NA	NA	CASSLGSTGNQPQHF	TGTGCCAGCAGCTTAGGTAGTACAGGGAATCAGCCCCAGCATTTT
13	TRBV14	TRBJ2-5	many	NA	CASSYTLHETQYF	TGTGCCAGCAGCTACACTCTTCACGAGACCCAGTACTTC
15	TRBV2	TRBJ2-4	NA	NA	CASSPRLDYGNIQYF	TGTGCCAGCAGTCCCAGACTAGACTACGGAAACATTCAGTACTTC
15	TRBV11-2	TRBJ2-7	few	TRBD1	CASSADRGLTYEQYF	TGTGCCAGCAGTGCCGACAGGGGATTGACCTACGAGCAGTACTTC
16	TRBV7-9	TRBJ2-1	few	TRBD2	CASSLGRLAGGNEQFF	TGTGCCAGCAGCTTAGGTCGTTTGGCGGGAGGGAATGAGCAGTTCTTC
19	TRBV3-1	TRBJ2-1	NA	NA	CASSQGIVQGQSNYNEQFF	TGTGCCAGCAGCCAAGGTATCGTCCAGGGTCAGTCCAATTACAATGAGCAGTTCTTC
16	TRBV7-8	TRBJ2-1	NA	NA	CASSPSGSLIYNEQFF	TGTGCCAGCAGCCCCTCCGGGAGCCTCATTTACAATGAGCAGTTCTTC
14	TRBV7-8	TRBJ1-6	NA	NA	CASSKYRDNSPLHF	TGTGCCAGCAGCAAGTACAGGGATAATTCACCCCTCCACTTT
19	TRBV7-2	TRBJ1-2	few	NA	CASSSFAAAGHRPAVGYTF	TGTGCCAGCAGCTCCTTCGCGGCGGCAGGTCATCGCCCCGCAGTGGGCTACACCTTC
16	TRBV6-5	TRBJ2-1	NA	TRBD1	CASSYEGTGGPNEQFF	TGTGCCAGCAGTTACGAGGGGACAGGGGGACCCAATGAGCAGTTCTTC
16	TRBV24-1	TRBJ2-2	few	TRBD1	CATSDYGTGRTGELFF	TGTGCCACCAGTGATTATGGGACAGGGAGGACCGGGGAGCTGTTTTTT
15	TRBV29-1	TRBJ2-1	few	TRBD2	CSVEDPGGEYNEQFF	TGCAGCGTTGAAGATCCGGGAGGGGAATACAATGAGCAGTTCTTC
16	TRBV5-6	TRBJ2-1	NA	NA	CASSSDSGRRVNEQFF	TGTGCCAGCAGCTCGGACTCGGGAAGAAGGGTGAATGAGCAGTTCTTC
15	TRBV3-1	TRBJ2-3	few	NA	CASSQGATHLDTQYF	TGTGCCAGCAGCCAAGGGGCTACCCACCTAGATACGCAGTATTTT
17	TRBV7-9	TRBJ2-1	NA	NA	CASSLGTGASSYNEQFF	TGTGCCAGCAGCTTAGGGACGGGTGCTAGCTCCTACAATGAGCAGTTCTTC
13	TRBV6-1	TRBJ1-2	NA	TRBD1	CASDDRGGYGYTF	TGTGCCAGCGACGACAGGGGAGGGTATGGCTACACCTTC
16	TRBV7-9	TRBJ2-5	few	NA	CASSSTRYGFQETQYF	TGTGCCAGCAGCTCCACGCGGTACGGTTTCCAAGAGACCCAGTACTTC
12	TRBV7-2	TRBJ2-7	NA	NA	CASSLWAAEQYF	TGTGCCAGCAGCTTATGGGCTGCCGAGCAGTACTTC
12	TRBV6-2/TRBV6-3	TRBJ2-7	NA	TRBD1	CASSKGAREQYF	TGTGCCAGCAGCAAGGGGGCGCGAGAGCAGTACTTC
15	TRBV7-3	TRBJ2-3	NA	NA	CASSLMGAGTDTQYF	TGTGCCAGCAGCTTAATGGGAGCAGGGACAGATACGCAGTATTTT
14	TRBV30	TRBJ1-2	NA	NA	CAWKTPGSPKGYTF	TGTGCCTGGAAAACACCGGGATCACCCAAAGGCTACACCTTC
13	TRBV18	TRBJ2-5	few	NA	CASSLRQTETQYF	TGTGCCAGCTCACTACGCCAAACAGAGACCCAGTACTTC
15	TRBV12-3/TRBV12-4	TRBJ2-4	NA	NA	CASSLTAGVGNIQYF	TGTGCCAGCAGTTTAACGGCAGGGGTGGGAAACATTCAGTACTTC
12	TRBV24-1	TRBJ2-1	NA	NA	CATSDLGRGQFF	TGTGCCACCAGTGATTTAGGACGAGGGCAGTTCTTC
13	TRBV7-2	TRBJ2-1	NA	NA	CASTPGVLNEQFF	TGTGCCAGCACCCCAGGGGTCTTGAATGAGCAGTTCTTC
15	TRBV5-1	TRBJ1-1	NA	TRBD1	CASSAQGLGGTEAFF	TGCGCCAGCAGCGCACAGGGGCTCGGTGGCACTGAAGCTTTCTTT
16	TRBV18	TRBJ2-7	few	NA	CASSPGPGSTQYEQYF	TGTGCCAGCTCACCAGGTCCGGGTTCAACCCAATACGAGCAGTACTTC
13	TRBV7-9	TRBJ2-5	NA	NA	CASSAGNQETQYF	TGTGCCAGCAGCGCCGGAAACCAAGAGACCCAGTACTTC
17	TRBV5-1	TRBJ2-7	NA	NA	CASSLRVPVGVTYEQYF	TGCGCCAGCAGCTTGCGGGTTCCTGTCGGGGTGACCTACGAGCAGTACTTC
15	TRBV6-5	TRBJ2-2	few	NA	CASRRGLANTGELFF	TGTGCCAGCAGACGGGGACTGGCGAACACCGGGGAGCTGTTTTTT
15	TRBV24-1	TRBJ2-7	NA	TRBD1	CATSDNRGSPYEQYF	TGTGCCACCAGTGATAACAGGGGGAGTCCCTACGAGCAGTACTTC